The rows below give T cell receptor beta chains drawn from one sample of a study of shared clonotypes between healthy human individuals. Only in-frame clones appear in the TCRdb table, and some are missing; sequencing was by immunoSEQ multiplex PCR. This sample has about 990,000 clones, with more than 75% found just once. The sequenced sample consisted of memory CD4+ T cells from PBMCs. The receptors shown here come from a man aged 18 to 29 in good health. Some clones in this sample may be carry-over from other donors' samples. Each CDR3 is given without its conserved first and last residue.

V,J,CDR3
TRBV4-1,TRBJ2-3,ASSRTSSLVPDTQY
TRBV28,TRBJ1-5,ASSPWGEGASQPQH
TRBV19,TRBJ1-2,ASSIPQGGVYGYT
TRBV30,TRBJ2-5,AWGTGIETQY
TRBV7-2,TRBJ2-7,ASSVSSGRVGEQY
TRBV19,TRBJ1-2,ASSVSAGYGYT
TRBV9,TRBJ2-1,ASSVSGGSYNEQF
TRBV4-1,TRBJ2-5,ASSQAYGEETQY
TRBV10-3,TRBJ2-1,AMKPGLAGGGEQF
TRBV7-9,TRBJ1-2,ASSLAGRVDYGYT
TRBV27,TRBJ1-1,ASSLYPARYTEAF
TRBV7-2,TRBJ2-3,ASTRGSSTDTQY
TRBV27,TRBJ1-1,ASSPGQIMNTEAF
TRBV30,TRBJ2-7,AWSGPYYEQY
TRBV5-1,TRBJ1-2,ASSSPRQGGGYT
TRBV20-1,TRBJ1-2,SAPTGDGYT
TRBV7-7,TRBJ2-2,ASSRQHLGGTGELF
TRBV30,TRBJ1-1,AWRAGSNTEAF
TRBV7-2,TRBJ1-1,ASSARARGGNTEAF
TRBV28,TRBJ1-4,ASSPLGAGQFEKLF
TRBV7-2,TRBJ1-1,ASSLAHGGQGTEAF
TRBV7-3,TRBJ2-3,ASSPTSGTSTDTQY
TRBV28,TRBJ1-5,ASSSWNQPQH
TRBV5-1,TRBJ2-3,ASSLSGTTDTQY
TRBV2,TRBJ2-7,ASSPVGPQY
TRBV7-9,TRBJ1-6,ASSFEPTGYNSPLH
TRBV2,TRBJ2-5,ASSERGETQY
TRBV5-1,TRBJ1-2,ASNRPGQGRGYT
TRBV5-1,TRBJ2-1,ASRLGIDGEGNEQF
TRBV7-9,TRBJ2-7,ASSFGGSSYEQY
TRBV4-1,TRBJ2-6,ASSQDRQGGAGANVLT
TRBV5-6,TRBJ2-2,ASSLPGQGAGELF
TRBV28,TRBJ1-4,ASSLFGTWGAAEGEKLF
TRBV19,TRBJ2-1,ASSIGTSDYNEQF
TRBV5-1,TRBJ1-5,ASSLDEGVQPQH
TRBV4-3,TRBJ1-4,ASSQDDRTNEKLF
TRBV7-8,TRBJ1-2,ASSLGGGYT
TRBV25-1,TRBJ1-2,ASRGGGASNYGYT
TRBV28,TRBJ2-4,ASSLMVGAKNIQY
TRBV18,TRBJ2-3,ASSLIQPSTDTQY